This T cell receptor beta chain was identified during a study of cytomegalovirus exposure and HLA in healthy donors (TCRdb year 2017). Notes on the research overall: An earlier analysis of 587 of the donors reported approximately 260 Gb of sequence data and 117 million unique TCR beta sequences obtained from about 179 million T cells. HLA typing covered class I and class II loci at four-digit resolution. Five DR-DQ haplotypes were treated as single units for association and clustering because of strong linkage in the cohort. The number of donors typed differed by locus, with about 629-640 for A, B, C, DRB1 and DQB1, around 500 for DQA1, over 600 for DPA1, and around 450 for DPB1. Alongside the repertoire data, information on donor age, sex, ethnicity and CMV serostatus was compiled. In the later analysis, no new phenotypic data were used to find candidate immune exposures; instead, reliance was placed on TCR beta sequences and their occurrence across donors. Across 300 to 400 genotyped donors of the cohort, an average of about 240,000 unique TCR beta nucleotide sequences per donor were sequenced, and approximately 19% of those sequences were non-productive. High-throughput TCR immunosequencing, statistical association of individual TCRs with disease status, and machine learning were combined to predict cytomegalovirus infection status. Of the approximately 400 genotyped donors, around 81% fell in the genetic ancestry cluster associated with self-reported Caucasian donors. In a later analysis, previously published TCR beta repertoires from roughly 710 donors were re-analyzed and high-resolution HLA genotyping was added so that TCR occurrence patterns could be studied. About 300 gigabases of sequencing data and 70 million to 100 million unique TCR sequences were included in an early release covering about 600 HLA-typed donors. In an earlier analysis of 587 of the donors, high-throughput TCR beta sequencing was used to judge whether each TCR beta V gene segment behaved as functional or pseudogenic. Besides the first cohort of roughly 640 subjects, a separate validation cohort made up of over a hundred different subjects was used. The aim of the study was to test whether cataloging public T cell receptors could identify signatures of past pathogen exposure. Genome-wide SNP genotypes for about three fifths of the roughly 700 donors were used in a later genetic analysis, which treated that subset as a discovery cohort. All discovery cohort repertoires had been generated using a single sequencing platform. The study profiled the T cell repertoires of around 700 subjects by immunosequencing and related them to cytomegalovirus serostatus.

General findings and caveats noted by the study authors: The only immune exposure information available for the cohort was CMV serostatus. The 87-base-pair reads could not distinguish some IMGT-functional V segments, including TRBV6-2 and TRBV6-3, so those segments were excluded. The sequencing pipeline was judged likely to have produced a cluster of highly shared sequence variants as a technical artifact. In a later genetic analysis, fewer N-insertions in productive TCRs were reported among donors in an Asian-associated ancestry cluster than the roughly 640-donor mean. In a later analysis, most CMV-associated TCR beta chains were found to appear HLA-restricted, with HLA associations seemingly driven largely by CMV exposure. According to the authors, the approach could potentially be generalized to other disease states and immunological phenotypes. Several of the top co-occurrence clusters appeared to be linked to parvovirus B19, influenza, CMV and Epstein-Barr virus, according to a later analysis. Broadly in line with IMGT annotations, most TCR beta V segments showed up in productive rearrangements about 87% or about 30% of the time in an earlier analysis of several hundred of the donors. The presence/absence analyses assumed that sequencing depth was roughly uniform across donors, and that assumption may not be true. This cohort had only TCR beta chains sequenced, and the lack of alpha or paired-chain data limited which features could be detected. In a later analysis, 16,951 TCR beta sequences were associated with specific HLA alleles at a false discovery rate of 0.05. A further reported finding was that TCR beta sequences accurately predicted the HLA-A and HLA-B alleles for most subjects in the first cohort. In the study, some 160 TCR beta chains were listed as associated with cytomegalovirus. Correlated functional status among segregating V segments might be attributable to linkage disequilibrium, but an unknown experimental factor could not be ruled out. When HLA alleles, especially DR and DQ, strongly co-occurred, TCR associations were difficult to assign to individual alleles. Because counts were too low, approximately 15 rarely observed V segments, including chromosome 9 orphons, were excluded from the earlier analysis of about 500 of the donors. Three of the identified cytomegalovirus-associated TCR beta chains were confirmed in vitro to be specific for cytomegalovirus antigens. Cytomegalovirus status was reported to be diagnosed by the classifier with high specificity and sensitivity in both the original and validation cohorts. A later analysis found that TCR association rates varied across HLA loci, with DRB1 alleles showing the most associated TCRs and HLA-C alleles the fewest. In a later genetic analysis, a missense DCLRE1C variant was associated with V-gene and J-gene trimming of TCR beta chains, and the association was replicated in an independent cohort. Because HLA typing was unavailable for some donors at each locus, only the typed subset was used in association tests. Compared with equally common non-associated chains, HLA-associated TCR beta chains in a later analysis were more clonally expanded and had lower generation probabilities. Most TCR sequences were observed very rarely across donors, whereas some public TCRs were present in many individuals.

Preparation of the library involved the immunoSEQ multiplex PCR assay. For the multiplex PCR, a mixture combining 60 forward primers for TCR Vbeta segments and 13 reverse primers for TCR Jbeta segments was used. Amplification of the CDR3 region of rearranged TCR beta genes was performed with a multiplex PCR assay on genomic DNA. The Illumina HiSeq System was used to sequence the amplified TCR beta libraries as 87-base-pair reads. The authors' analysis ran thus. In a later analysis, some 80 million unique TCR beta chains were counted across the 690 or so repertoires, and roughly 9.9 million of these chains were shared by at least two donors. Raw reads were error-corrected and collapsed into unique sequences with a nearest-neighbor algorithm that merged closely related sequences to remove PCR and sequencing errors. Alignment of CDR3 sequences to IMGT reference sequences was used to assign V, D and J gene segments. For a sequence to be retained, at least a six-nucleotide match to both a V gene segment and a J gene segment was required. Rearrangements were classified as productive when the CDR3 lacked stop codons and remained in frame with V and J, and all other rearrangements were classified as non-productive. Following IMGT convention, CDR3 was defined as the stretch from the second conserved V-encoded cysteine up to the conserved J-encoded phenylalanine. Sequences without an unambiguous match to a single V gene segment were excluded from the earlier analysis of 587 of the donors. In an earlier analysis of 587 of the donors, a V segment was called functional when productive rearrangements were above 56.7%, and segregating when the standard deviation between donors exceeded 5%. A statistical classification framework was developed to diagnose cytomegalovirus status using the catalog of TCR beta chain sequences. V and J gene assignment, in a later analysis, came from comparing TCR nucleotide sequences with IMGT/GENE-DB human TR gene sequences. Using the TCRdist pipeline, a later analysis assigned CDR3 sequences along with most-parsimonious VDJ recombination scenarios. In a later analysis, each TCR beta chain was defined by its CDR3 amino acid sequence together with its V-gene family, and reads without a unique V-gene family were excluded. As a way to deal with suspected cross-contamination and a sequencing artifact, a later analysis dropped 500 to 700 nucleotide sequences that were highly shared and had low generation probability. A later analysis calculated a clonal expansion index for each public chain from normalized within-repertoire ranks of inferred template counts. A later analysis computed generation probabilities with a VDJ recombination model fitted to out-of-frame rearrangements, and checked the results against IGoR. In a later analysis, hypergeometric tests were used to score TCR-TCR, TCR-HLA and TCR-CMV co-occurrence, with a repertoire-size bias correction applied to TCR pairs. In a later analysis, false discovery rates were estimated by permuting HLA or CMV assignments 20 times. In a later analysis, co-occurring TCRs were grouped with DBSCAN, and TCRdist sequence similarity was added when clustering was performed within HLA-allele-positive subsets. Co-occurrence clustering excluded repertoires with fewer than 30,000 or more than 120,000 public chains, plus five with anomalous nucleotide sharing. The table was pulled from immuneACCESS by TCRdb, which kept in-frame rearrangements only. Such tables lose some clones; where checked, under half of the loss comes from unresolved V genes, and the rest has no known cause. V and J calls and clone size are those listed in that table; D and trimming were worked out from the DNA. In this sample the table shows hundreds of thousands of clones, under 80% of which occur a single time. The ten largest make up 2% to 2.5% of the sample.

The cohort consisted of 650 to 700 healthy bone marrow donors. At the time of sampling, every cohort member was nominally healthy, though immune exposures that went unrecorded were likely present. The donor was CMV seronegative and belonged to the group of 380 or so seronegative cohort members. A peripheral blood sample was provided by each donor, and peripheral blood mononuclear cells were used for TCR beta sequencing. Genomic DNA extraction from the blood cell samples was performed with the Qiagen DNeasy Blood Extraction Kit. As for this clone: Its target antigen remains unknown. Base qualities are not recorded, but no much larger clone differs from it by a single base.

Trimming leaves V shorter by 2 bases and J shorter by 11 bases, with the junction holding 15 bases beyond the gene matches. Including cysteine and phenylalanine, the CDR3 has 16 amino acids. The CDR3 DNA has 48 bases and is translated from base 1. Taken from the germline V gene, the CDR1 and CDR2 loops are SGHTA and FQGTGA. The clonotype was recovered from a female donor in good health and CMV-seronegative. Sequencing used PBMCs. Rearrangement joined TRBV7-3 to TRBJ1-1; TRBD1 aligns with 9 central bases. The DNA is TGTGCCAGCAGCTTAGCCCATACAGGGGGCGAAGGCGAGGCTTTCTTT. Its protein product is CASSLAHTGGEGEAFF.